The clone carrying this T cell receptor (beta chain) was counted a single time. A far larger clone is a single base away, which makes a read error likely. The data were taken from a study of blood T cell repertoires in COVID-19. On the study more broadly: The United States, Italy and Spain provided the acute and convalescent COVID-19 samples. T cells, B-cell-depleted T cells, or PBMCs provided the cDNA or gDNA that served as material.

Produced via immunoSEQ multiplex PCR; TCRdb's table is partial and in-frame only. The data contain roughly 43,000 clones, 85% to 90% of them singletons. The CDR3 consists of 13 residues. The germline CDR1 and CDR2 sequences are WNHNN and SYGVQD (reference sequence). This chain links TRBV10-1 with TRBJ2-2; D gene ambiguous. The TCR originated in a man aged 45-65 years with active COVID-19. The sequencing sample was made of peripheral blood. CDR3 sequence reads: CPSSPQVTGELFF. CDR3 nucleotide sequence: TGCCCCAGCAGCCCGCAGGTCACCGGGGAGCTGTTTTTT.